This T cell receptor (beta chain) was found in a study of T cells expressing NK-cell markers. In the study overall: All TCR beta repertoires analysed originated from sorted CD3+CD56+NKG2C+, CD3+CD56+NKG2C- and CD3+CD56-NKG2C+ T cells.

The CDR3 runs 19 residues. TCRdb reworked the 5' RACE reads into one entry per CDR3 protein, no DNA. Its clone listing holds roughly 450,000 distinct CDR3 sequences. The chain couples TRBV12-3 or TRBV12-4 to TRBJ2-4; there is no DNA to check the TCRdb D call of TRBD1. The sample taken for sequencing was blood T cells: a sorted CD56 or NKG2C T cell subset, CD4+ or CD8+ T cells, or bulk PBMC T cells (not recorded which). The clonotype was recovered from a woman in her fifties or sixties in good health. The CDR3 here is CASSLRIGGRGSAKNIQYF.